This T cell receptor beta chain was identified in a study of T cells in pancreatic ductal adenocarcinoma. Notes on the study in general: Tumors hold more CD45RO+ effector T cells, which may bias toward lower diversity. This surgical cohort overrepresents the minority presenting with early-stage disease.

This CDR3 contains 14 residues. Germline V gene data show CDR1 as SGHVS and CDR2 as FQNEAQ. With 5 bases clipped from V and 4 bases from J, the junction kept 6 bases outside the gene matches. Surgery without prior neoadjuvant therapy was the treatment of the selected pancreatic ductal adenocarcinoma patients. The protocol was immunoSEQ multiplex PCR, while the TCRdb copy is restricted to in-frame clones and leaves out a portion. The sample consists of more than 85,000 clones, nearly 95% of them appearing once. As regards this clone: Its specificity is not known.

The sequencing input was PBMCs. This receptor was taken from a human donor with pancreatic ductal adenocarcinoma. The chain couples TRBV7-8 to TRBJ2-7; 9 positions agree with TRBD2. CDR3 DNA sequence: TGTGCCAGCAGCCCTCGGACTAGCGTATACGAGCAGTACTTC. Translating it yields CASSPRTSVYEQYF.